This passage covers 23 T cell receptor beta chains from one sample sequenced in a study of cytomegalovirus exposure and HLA in healthy donors. Sequenced by immunoSEQ multiplex PCR; TCRdb stores in-frame clones only, minus some. The repertoire holds 150,000 to 170,000 clones, with approximately 86% as singletons. The sequencing sample was made of PBMCs. The receptors shown here come from a man aged 18 to 30 in good health and CMV-seropositive.

The V call is TRBV5-4, the J call TRBJ2-3; 8 nucleotides align to TRBD1. CDR1 is SGHNT, CDR2 YYREEE, per germline (reference sequence). The CDR3 is 15 residues long. V dropped 5 bases and J dropped 0; count of bases not matched to a gene: 5. The CDR3 here is CASSYQGASTDTQYF. CDR3 DNA: TGTGCCAGCAGTTACCAGGGGGCTAGCACAGATACGCAGTATTTT.

This clone was counted a single time. The genes are TRBV4-2 and TRBJ2-2; the D gene is possibly TRBD2 (6 bases). This CDR3 region has 15 residues. Trimming left V 6 bases short and J 1 base short, with 12 bases between. Germline V gene lookup returns CDR1 LGHNA and CDR2 YNFKEQ. CDR3 loop: CASSTRRENTGELFF. Written as DNA, the CDR3 is TGTGCCAGCAGTACGAGGCGGGAGAACACCGGGGAGCTGTTTTTT.

In nucleotides, the CDR3 is TGTGCCAGTAGGTTAGCAGAGACCCAGTACTTC. This gives the protein CASRLAETQYF. The V and J genes are TRBV19 and TRBJ2-5; D gene uncertain. V was cut by 6 bases and J by 4 bases, with 6 bases left in between. The CDR3 totals 11 residues. Per the germline V gene, CDR1 is LNHDA and CDR2 is SQIVND (reference sequence).

The chain is built from TRBV9 and TRBJ1-1; D is ambiguous. V lost 0 bases and J lost 0, with 6 bases in between. The germline V gene has CDR1 SGDLS and CDR2 YYNGEE. The CDR3 is made up of 14 amino acids. The CDR3 DNA reads as TGTGCCAGCAGCGTAGAGCCGGTGAACACTGAAGCTTTCTTT. Residues: CASSVEPVNTEAFF.

CDR3 nucleotides: TGTGCCAGCCGGGCAGGGGGCAATAATTCACCCCTCCACTTT. Translating it yields CASRAGGNNSPLHF. The gene calls are TRBV6-5 and TRBJ1-6; 8 bases fit TRBD1. The CDR3 contains 14 residues. The V segment lost 8 bases and the J segment 5 bases; nucleotides outside the gene matches: 5. CDR1 is MNHEY, CDR2 SVGAGI, per germline.

The chain is built from TRBV5-8 and TRBJ2-2; TRBD1 might be the D (5 bases). CDR1 SGHTS and CDR2 YDEGEE come from the germline V gene. V lost 4 bases and J lost 5, with 15 bases in between. This CDR3 spans 15 amino acids. The DNA of the CDR3 is TGTGCCAGCAGCCCAAGGGGATTCCGGACCGGGGAGCTGTTTTTT. Translating it yields CASSPRGFRTGELFF.

The J gene is TRBJ2-2, the V gene TRBV9, with TRBD1 matching 7 bases. This CDR3 spans 15 amino acids. CDR1 is SGDLS, CDR2 YYNGEE, per germline. Trimming took 2 bases from V and 3 from J; bases not matched to a gene: 4. The CDR3 DNA follows: TGTGCCAGCAGCGTCGGGACAGTGGACACCGGGGAGCTGTTTTTT. Encoded protein: CASSVGTVDTGELFF.

The chain has TRBV5-1 and TRBJ2-1, with D tentatively TRBD2 (5 bases). Trimming left V 4 bases short and J 8 bases short, with 22 bases between. The CDR3 runs to 16 residues. Germline V gives CDR1 SGHRS, CDR2 YFSETQ. The CDR3 protein is CASSPRTGQTKDEQFF. The CDR3 DNA follows: TGCGCCAGCAGCCCCCGGACTGGGCAAACCAAGGATGAGCAGTTCTTC.

This clone has a single count. The rearrangement uses TRBV11-2 and TRBJ2-2, with D tentatively TRBD2 (6 bases). Germline V CDR1 and CDR2: SGHAT, FQNNGV. With 4 bases removed from V and 6 bases from J, the gap between germline ends came to 18 bases. This CDR3 has 16 amino acids. CDR3 coding DNA: TGTGCCAGCAGCTCGAGCGGAGGGGCGGCCGCCGGGGAGCTGTTTTTT. It yields the protein CASSSSGGAAAGELFF.

The rearrangement uses TRBV9 and TRBJ2-3; 10 nucleotides align to TRBD2. The germline V gene has CDR1 SGDLS and CDR2 YYNGEE. The CDR3 has 16 amino acids. The J segment lost 2 bases and the V segment lost 4 bases, leaving 7 bases of the junction unmatched. The CDR3 sequence: CASSLLAGGLTDTQYF. The CDR3 DNA is TGTGCCAGCAGCCTCTTAGCGGGGGGCCTCACAGATACGCAGTATTTT.

Ten or more counts support this clone. The genes are TRBV9 and TRBJ1-3; the D gene is possibly TRBD1 (6 bases). Germline CDR1 and CDR2: SGDLS and YYNGEE. CDR3 size: 16 residues. V lost 4 bases and J 3 bases, leaving 17 bases between the germline ends. CDR3 DNA: TGTGCCAGCAGCCTCACAGGGCTCGATGGTGGAAACACCATATATTTT. Its protein is CASSLTGLDGGNTIYF.

V usage is TRBV30 and J usage is TRBJ2-2; D may be TRBD1 (6 bases). Trimming removed 1 base at V and 6 bases at J, with 9 bases between. Germline assignment: CDR1 GTSNPN and CDR2 SVGIG (reference sequence). This CDR3 has 13 residues. The CDR3 bases are TGTGCCTGGAGTGGGGGGCGGGCCGGGGAGCTGTTTTTT. As protein: CAWSGGRAGELFF.

This chain links TRBV9 with TRBJ2-3; 11 bases line up with TRBD2. The germline V gene has CDR1 SGDLS and CDR2 YYNGEE. This CDR3 spans 16 amino acids. The ends lost 3 bases at V and 2 bases at J; junction bases unmatched: 5. The CDR3 region has the DNA TGTGCCAGCAGCGCTTCTAGCGGGGGGATCACAGATACGCAGTATTTT. This codes for CASSASSGGITDTQYF.

This clone was counted a few times. J is TRBJ1-1 and V is TRBV7-2, with D maybe TRBD1 (6 bases). The CDR3 consists of 15 residues. Germline V gene sequence: CDR1 SGHTA, CDR2 FQGNSA. V was pared by 4 bases and J by 3 bases, with 15 bases between. In DNA form, the CDR3 reads TGTGCCAGCAGCTCCCAGGGACAAGGATACACTGAAGCTTTCTTT. This translates into CASSSQGQGYTEAFF.

For this clone: An end of the junction does not agree with germline; a read error may underlie this. This sequence joins TRBV7-2 and TRBJ2-3; possible D gene TRBD2, 7 bases. Germline CDR1 reads SGHTA; CDR2 reads FQGNSA. This CDR3 region has 15 residues. The CDR3 DNA follows: TGTGCCAGCAGTTTGGGGGGGCAGGTAGCAAATACACAGTATTTT. Amino acid sequence: CASSLGGQVANTQYF.

The CDR3 protein is CASSREGGYNEQFF. The DNA of the CDR3 is TGTGCCAGCAGCCGGGAGGGTGGATACAATGAGCAGTTCTTC. The chain carries TRBV7-2 and TRBJ2-1; 8 nucleotides agree with TRBD2. The germline CDR1 and CDR2 sequences are SGHTA and FQGNSA. V was clipped by 5 bases and J by 4 bases; unmatched bases: 4. This CDR3 has 14 amino acids.

V and J are TRBV4-1 and TRBJ1-4; the D is unclear. This CDR3 contains 20 residues. Germline loops: CDR1 MGHRA, CDR2 YSYEKL. V lost 0 bases and J lost 3, with 23 bases in between. The CDR3 sequence is CASSQDVGFRVGSANEKLFF. For the CDR3, the DNA is TGCGCCAGCAGCCAAGACGTTGGGTTTCGGGTCGGGTCGGCTAATGAAAAACTGTTTTTT.

The J gene is TRBJ1-2, the V gene TRBV6-5; tentatively, D is TRBD1 (6 bases). CDR3 length equals 12 residues. Germline V gene sequence: CDR1 MNHEY, CDR2 SVGAGI. Trimming took 5 bases from V and 7 from J, leaving 11 bases between them. The CDR3 DNA follows: TGTGCCAGCAGTCGGTCAGGGGCTGGCTACACCTTC. It translates to CASSRSGAGYTF.

The rearrangement joins TRBV4-2 to TRBJ1-1; maybe TRBD1 (6 bases). The CDR3 loop spans 16 amino acids. With 1 base removed from V and 5 bases from J, the gap between germline ends came to 17 bases. In germline, CDR1 is LGHNA, CDR2 YNFKEQ. The CDR3: CASSQGQASGLTEAFF. The CDR3 DNA sequence: TGTGCCAGCAGCCAAGGACAGGCATCAGGGCTTACTGAAGCTTTCTTT.

This rearrangement joins TRBV27 to TRBJ1-1; D gene unclear. CDR1 and CDR2 from the germline V gene are MNHEY and SMNVEV (reference sequence). The V gene lost 0 bases and the J gene lost 1 base, with 9 bases spanning the gap. This CDR3 region has 15 residues. CDR3 sequence: CASSLSPGGNTEAFF. The CDR3 nucleotides are TGTGCCAGCAGTTTATCGCCGGGTGGGAACACTGAAGCTTTCTTT.

The chain joins TRBV5-6 to TRBJ1-1, with TRBD1 as a possible D gene (5 bases). Per the germline V gene, CDR1 is SGHDT and CDR2 is YYEEEE. Between the trimmed V and J ends, which lost 2 bases and 6 bases, there was a span of 8 bases. The length of the CDR3 is 12 residues. The CDR3 DNA follows: TGTGCCAGCAGCTTCAGGGTGGCTGAAGCTTTCTTT. Protein sequence: CASSFRVAEAFF. The entire variable domain, with the rest obtained from reference TRBV5-6 and TRBJ1-1, is as follows: DAGVTQSPTHLIKTRGQQVTLRCSPKSGHDTVSWYQQALGQGPQFIFQYYEEEERQRGNFPDRFSGHQFPNYSSELNVNALLLGDSALYLCASSFRVAEAFFGQGTRLTVV.

J is TRBJ2-6 and V is TRBV18, with 8 bases identical to TRBD1. Trimming took 1 base from V and 4 from J; bases not matched to a gene: 9. The germline V gene has CDR1 KGHSH and CDR2 LQKENI. The CDR3 is 18 amino acids. CDR3 in amino acids: CASSPRTPTGVGANVLTF. In nucleotides, the CDR3 is TGTGCCAGCTCACCACGGACCCCGACAGGGGTCGGGGCCAACGTCCTGACTTTC. Full variable domain (missing parts from reference TRBV18 and TRBJ2-6): NAGVMQNPRHLVRRRGQEARLRCSPMKGHSHVYWYRQLPEEGLKFMVYLQKENIIDESGMPKERFSAEFPKEGPSILRIQQVVRGDSAAYFCASSPRTPTGVGANVLTFGAGSRLTVL.

This chain uses TRBV5-1 with TRBJ2-7; D remains unclear. This CDR3 contains 14 residues. The ends were cut back, 3 bases at V and 0 bases at J, with 10 bases in the middle. Per the germline V gene, CDR1 is SGHRS and CDR2 is YFSETQ. CDR3 sequence: CASSSRSSSYEQYF. CDR3 DNA sequence: TGCGCCAGCAGCTCCAGATCCTCCTCCTACGAGCAGTACTTC.